These 12 T cell receptor beta chains came from one sample sequenced in a study of shared clonotypes between healthy human individuals. The repertoire was sequenced with immunoSEQ multiplex PCR; TCRdb's copy has only in-frame clones and lacks some. The sample lists about 2 million clones, 85% to 95% occurring once. In the naive CD8 group, cells lacked CD45RO and were positively selected for CCR7, so terminally differentiated effector memory CD45RA+ cells were left out. Sequencing used naive CD8+ T cells sorted from blood. The origin of the receptors is a man aged 18 to 29 in good health.

V gene TRBV30 combines with J gene TRBJ1-2, with 9 positions matching TRBD1. CDR1 and CDR2 (germline): GTSNPN, SVGIG (reference sequence). The V and J ends lost 4 bases and 4 bases, in that order; junction bases with no gene match: 13. The CDR3 is made up of 16 amino acids. The CDR3: CAWTLAATGGGYGYTF. The DNA of the CDR3 is TGTGCCTGGACCCTTGCGGCGACAGGGGGGGGCTATGGCTACACCTTC.

The chain recombines TRBV19 with TRBJ2-7, with TRBD1 matching over 8 bases. Germline CDR1 reads LNHDA; CDR2 reads SQIVND (reference sequence). This CDR3 has 16 residues. The V gene end was trimmed by 0 bases and the J gene end by 4 bases; junction bases not matched to a gene: 8. The CDR3 DNA is TGTGCCAGTAGTATAGACACCGGGACAGGTCCTTACGAGCAGTACTTC. Its translation is CASSIDTGTGPYEQYF.

The chain recombines TRBV4-3 with TRBJ1-2; no reliable D call. Germline lookup yields CDR1 LGHNA and CDR2 YSLEER. The CDR3 has 16 amino acids. V gave up 0 bases and J gave up 0 bases, with 11 bases separating them. The CDR3 protein is CASSQDRFSSNYGYTF. In DNA, the CDR3 is TGCGCCAGCAGCCAAGATCGGTTCTCGTCTAACTATGGCTACACCTTC.

The chain links TRBV19 to TRBJ2-1, with D possibly called TRBD1 or TRBD2 (5 bases each). This CDR3 has 14 residues. V lost 6 bases and J lost 4, with 13 bases in between. From germline, CDR1 is LNHDA and CDR2 SQIVND (reference sequence). The CDR3 nucleotides read TGTGCCAGTAGCCTACTGGGGGATTACAATGAGCAGTTCTTC. Translation: CASSLLGDYNEQFF. Together with reference TRBV19 and TRBJ2-1, the CDR3 gives the full variable domain: DGGITQSPKYLFRKEGQNVTLSCEQNLNHDAMYWYRQDPGQGLRLIYYSQIVNDFQKGDIAEGYSVSREKKESFPLTVTSAQKNPTAFYLCASSLLGDYNEQFFGPGTRLTVL.

J is TRBJ2-4 and V is TRBV4-1; tentatively, D is TRBD2 (6 bases). Deletions cut 1 base from V and 15 bases from J, with 25 bases between. The V gene's germline CDR1 is MGHRA and CDR2 YSYEKL. The CDR3 length is 16 residues. The CDR3 DNA follows: TGCGCCAGCAGCCAAGTAGGCAAATTTAGGGATAGCGGATTGTACTTC. It translates to CASSQVGKFRDSGLYF.

This chain joins TRBV27 and TRBJ2-7, with no clear D. The germline gives CDR1 MNHEY, CDR2 SMNVEV (reference sequence). The V gene lost 3 bases and the J gene lost 0 bases, with 9 bases spanning the gap. This CDR3 has 14 amino acids. CDR3 residues: CASSFHASSYEQYF. The CDR3 DNA is TGTGCCAGCAGTTTTCATGCCAGCTCCTACGAGCAGTACTTC.

As to this clone: This same CDR3 is encoded by further DNA sequences in the sample. The chain is built from TRBV11-2 and TRBJ2-3; the D is unclear. The CDR3 extends over 14 amino acids. V gave up 1 base and J gave up 1 base, with 6 bases separating them. From germline, CDR1 is SGHAT and CDR2 FQNNGV. The CDR3 spells CASSLVGGTDTQYF. In DNA, the CDR3 is TGTGCCAGCAGCTTAGTCGGTGGCACAGATACGCAGTATTTT.

V is TRBV7-2 and J is TRBJ1-1; TRBD1 aligns across 7 bases. The ends lost 0 bases at V and 1 base at J; junction bases unmatched: 8. The CDR3 sequence is 17 residues long. Germline assignment: CDR1 SGHTA and CDR2 FQGNSA. CDR3 sequence: CASSLADRAIGNTEAFF. As DNA, the CDR3 is TGTGCCAGCAGCTTAGCTGACAGGGCGATCGGGAACACTGAAGCTTTCTTT.

The CDR3 region has the DNA TGTGCCAGCAGCGACCCCACGGGACAGGGGTTTGAAAAACTGTTTTTT. The encoded protein is CASSDPTGQGFEKLFF. The chain carries TRBV7-2 and TRBJ1-4; 10 nucleotides match TRBD1. The CDR3 has 16 residues. V dropped 5 bases and J dropped 7; count of bases not matched to a gene: 10. Germline V gene data show CDR1 as SGHTA and CDR2 as FQGNSA.

The count of this clone is one. In DNA form, the CDR3 reads TGTGCCAGCAGTTCCGGTTGGGGATCCTACGAGCAGTACTTC. Protein: CASSSGWGSYEQYF. V gene TRBV27 combines with J gene TRBJ2-7; D unclear. This CDR3 has 14 residues. CDR1 and CDR2 (germline): MNHEY, SMNVEV (reference sequence). Trimming pared 4 bases from V and 1 base from J, leaving 11 bases between.

V is TRBV13 and J is TRBJ2-5; 12 positions agree with TRBD1. Trimming took 5 bases from V and 4 from J; bases not matched to a gene: 8. Germline V gene data show CDR1 as PRHDT and CDR2 as FYEKMQ (reference sequence). The CDR3 extends over 16 amino acids. CDR3 sequence: CASSPAGQGAIETQYF. CDR3 DNA sequence: TGTGCCAGCAGCCCCGCGGGACAGGGGGCTATAGAGACCCAGTACTTC. The entire variable domain, with the rest obtained from reference TRBV13 and TRBJ2-5, is as follows: AAGVIQSPRHLIKEKRETATLKCYPIPRHDTVYWYQQGPGQDPQFLISFYEKMQSDKGSIPDRFSAQQFSDYHSELNMSSLELGDSALYFCASSPAGQGAIETQYFGPGTRLLVL.

The V call is TRBV9, the J call TRBJ2-5, with D perhaps matching TRBD1 or TRBD2 (5 bases each). The germline gives CDR1 SGDLS, CDR2 YYNGEE. This CDR3 is 15 amino acids long. Trimming pared 4 bases from V and 5 bases from J, leaving 18 bases between. The CDR3 loop reads CASSSPGPVGETQYF. CDR3 bases: TGTGCCAGCAGCTCCCCGGGACCCGTCGGGGAGACCCAGTACTTC.